Listed here are 5 T cell receptor beta chains from one sample, sequenced in a study of blood T cell repertoires in COVID-19. Sequencing used immunoSEQ multiplex PCR; TCRdb keeps in-frame clones, though not all of them. The sample contains about 160,000 clones, under 90% of which appear only once. Sequencing used PBMCs or T cells enriched from blood (not recorded which). The source of these receptors is a man between 60 and 70 years old who had recovered from COVID-19.

The chain is built from TRBV11-3 and TRBJ1-6; D gene uncertain. This CDR3 has 14 amino acids. Germline assignment: CDR1 SGHNT and CDR2 YENEEA. V was clipped by 1 base and J by 10 bases, with 11 bases between them. The CDR3 DNA sequence: TGTGCCAGCAGCTTAGTCGGGGAGGACTCACCCCTCCACTTT. This encodes CASSLVGEDSPLHF. Full variable domain (remainder filled in from reference TRBV11-3 and TRBJ1-6): EAGVVQSPRYKIIEKKQPVAFWCNPISGHNTLYWYLQNLGQGPELLIRYENEEAVDDSQLPKDRFSAERLKGVDSTLKIQPAELGDSAVYLCASSLVGEDSPLHFGNGTRLTVT.

The V call is TRBV3-1 (or the pseudogene TRBV3-2), the J call TRBJ1-5; a possible D gene is TRBD1 (5 bases). The CDR3 loop spans 12 amino acids. Germline CDR1 reads LGHDT; CDR2 reads YNNKEL (reference sequence). Between the trimmed V and J ends, which lost 5 bases and 8 bases, there was a span of 10 bases. The CDR3 is CASSAPGEPQHF. The CDR3 nucleotides read TGTGCCAGCAGCGCGCCGGGGGAGCCCCAGCATTTT.

V usage is TRBV2 and J usage is TRBJ2-3, with 7 bases matching TRBD1. The germline CDR1 and CDR2 sequences are SNHLY and FYNNEI. V dropped 10 bases and J dropped 3; count of bases not matched to a gene: 10. The CDR3 has 14 amino acids. This CDR3 is CATNPTGITDTQYF. The CDR3 coding sequence is TGTGCCACCAACCCGACAGGGATTACAGATACGCAGTATTTT.

V gene TRBV7-9 combines with J gene TRBJ2-1; the D gene is possibly TRBD2 (5 bases). This CDR3 region has 16 residues. The V gene lost 4 bases and the J gene lost 2 bases, with 15 bases spanning the gap. Germline CDR1 SEHNR, CDR2 FQNEAQ (reference sequence). The CDR3 sequence is CASSSFRGLTYNEQFF. Written as DNA, the CDR3 is TGTGCCAGCAGCTCTTTTCGCGGGCTCACCTACAATGAGCAGTTCTTC.

This chain connects TRBV7-8 to TRBJ2-3, with 9 bases aligning to TRBD2. V was clipped by 1 base and J by 3 bases; unmatched bases: 11. This CDR3 is 18 amino acids long. CDR1 is SGHVS, CDR2 FQNEAQ, per germline. CDR3 nucleotides: TGTGCCAGCAGCTTAGTAGGCGCGGGAGGGAGGAGAACAGATACGCAGTATTTT. Protein: CASSLVGAGGRRTDTQYF. Based on the CDR3 plus reference TRBV7-8 and TRBJ2-3, the full variable domain is GAGVSQSPRYKVAKRGQDVALRCDPISGHVSLFWYQQALGQGPEFLTYFQNEAQLDKSGLPSDRFFAERPEGSVSTLKIQRTQQEDSAVYLCASSLVGAGGRRTDTQYFGPGTRLTVL.